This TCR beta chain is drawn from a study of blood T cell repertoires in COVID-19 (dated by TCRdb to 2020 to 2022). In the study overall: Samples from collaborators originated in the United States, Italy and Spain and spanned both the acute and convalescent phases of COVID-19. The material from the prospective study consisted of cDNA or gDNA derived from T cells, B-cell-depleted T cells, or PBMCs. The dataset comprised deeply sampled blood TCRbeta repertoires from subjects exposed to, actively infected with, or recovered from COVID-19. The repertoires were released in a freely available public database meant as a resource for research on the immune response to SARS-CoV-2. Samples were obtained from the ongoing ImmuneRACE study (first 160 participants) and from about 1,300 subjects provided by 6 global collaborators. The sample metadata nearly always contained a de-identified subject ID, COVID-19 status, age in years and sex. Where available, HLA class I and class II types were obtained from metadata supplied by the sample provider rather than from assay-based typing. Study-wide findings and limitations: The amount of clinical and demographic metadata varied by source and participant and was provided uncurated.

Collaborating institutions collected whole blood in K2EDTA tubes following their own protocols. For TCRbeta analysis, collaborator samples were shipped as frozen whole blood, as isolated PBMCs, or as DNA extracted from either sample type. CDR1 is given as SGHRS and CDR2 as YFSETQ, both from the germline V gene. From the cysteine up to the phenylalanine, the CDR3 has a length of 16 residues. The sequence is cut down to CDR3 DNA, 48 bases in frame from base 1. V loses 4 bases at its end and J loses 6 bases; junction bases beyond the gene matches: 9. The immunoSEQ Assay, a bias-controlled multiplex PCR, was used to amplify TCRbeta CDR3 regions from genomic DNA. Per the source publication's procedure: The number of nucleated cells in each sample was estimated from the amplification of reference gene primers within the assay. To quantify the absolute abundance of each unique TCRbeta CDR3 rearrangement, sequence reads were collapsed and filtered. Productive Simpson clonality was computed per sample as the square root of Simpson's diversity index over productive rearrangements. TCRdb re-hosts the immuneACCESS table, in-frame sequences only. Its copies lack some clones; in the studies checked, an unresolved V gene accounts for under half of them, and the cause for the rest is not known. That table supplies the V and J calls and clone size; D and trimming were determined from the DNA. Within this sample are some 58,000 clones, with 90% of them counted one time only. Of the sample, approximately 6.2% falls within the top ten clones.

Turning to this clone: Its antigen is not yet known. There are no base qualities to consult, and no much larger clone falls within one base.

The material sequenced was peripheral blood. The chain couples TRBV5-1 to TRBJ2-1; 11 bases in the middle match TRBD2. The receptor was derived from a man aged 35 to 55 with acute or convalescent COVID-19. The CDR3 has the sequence CASSLTSGSWGNEQFF. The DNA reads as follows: TGCGCCAGCAGCCTAACTAGCGGGAGTTGGGGCAATGAGCAGTTCTTC.